Shown below are 16 T cell receptor beta chains from a single sample sequenced in a study of blood T cell repertoires in COVID-19. Sequenced by immunoSEQ multiplex PCR; TCRdb stores in-frame clones only, minus some. Here the sample spans some 88,000 clones, around nine tenths being singletons. The sample was peripheral blood. These receptors were collected from a man aged 60 to 69 with acute or convalescent COVID-19.

The chain couples TRBV7-2 to TRBJ1-1, with D possibly being TRBD1 (5 bases). The CDR3 loop spans 13 amino acids. Between the trimmed V and J ends, which lost 4 bases and 0 bases, there was a span of 6 bases. The germline CDR1 and CDR2 sequences are SGHTA and FQGNSA. CDR3 sequence (DNA): TGTGCCAGCAGCTCGACAGTGAACACTGAAGCTTTCTTT. Encoded protein: CASSSTVNTEAFF.

In nucleotides, the CDR3 is TGTGCCAGCAGTTTAATGGGACAGGGGGGCACTGAAGCTTTCTTT. This gives the protein CASSLMGQGGTEAFF. The chain has TRBV28 and TRBJ1-1; 11 bases are shared with TRBD1. The CDR3 covers 15 residues. Germline V gene data show CDR1 as MDHEN and CDR2 as SYDVKM. Trimming removed 2 bases from V and 4 bases from J; junction bases left unmatched: 3.

The CDR3 is CAWKQGAIEQFF. CDR3 nucleotides: TGTGCCTGGAAACAGGGGGCCATTGAGCAGTTCTTC. The V call is TRBV30, the J call TRBJ2-1; 9 bases line up with TRBD1. Germline-derived CDR1 and CDR2 are GTSNPN and SVGIG (reference sequence). The CDR3 length is 12 residues. With 4 bases clipped from V and 9 bases from J, the junction kept 4 bases outside the gene matches.

The count of this clone is one. The genes are TRBV10-2 and TRBJ2-1, with D unclear. V was clipped by 7 bases and J by 2 bases, with 6 bases between them. This CDR3 contains 12 residues. Germline CDR1 is WSHSY and CDR2 is SAAADI. The CDR3 is CASMVAYNEQFF. The DNA of the CDR3 is TGCGCCAGCATGGTAGCCTACAATGAGCAGTTCTTC.

The gene calls are TRBV3-1 (or the pseudogene TRBV3-2) and TRBJ1-4; 8 bases are shared with TRBD1. This CDR3 spans 17 amino acids. Germline V gene sequence: CDR1 LGHDT, CDR2 YNNKEL (reference sequence). With 4 bases clipped from V and 6 bases from J, the junction kept 13 bases outside the gene matches. This CDR3 is CASSREDPGGLYEKLFF. The CDR3 coding sequence is TGTGCCAGCAGCCGAGAAGACCCAGGGGGCTTATATGAAAAACTGTTTTTT.

The chain employs TRBV30 and TRBJ2-3, with 8 bases aligning to TRBD1. This CDR3 comprises 15 residues. The trim removed 2 bases at V and 1 base at J, leaving 5 bases unmatched. The germline V gene encodes CDR1 GTSNPN and CDR2 SVGIG (reference sequence). The chain's CDR3 is CAWSLGQGRTDTQYF. The CDR3 DNA is TGTGCCTGGAGTCTCGGACAGGGACGCACAGATACGCAGTATTTT.

The V call is TRBV4-1, the J call TRBJ2-1; TRBD2 aligns across 13 bases. J lost 4 bases, V lost 4 bases, and 7 bases had no gene match. CDR1 is MGHRA, CDR2 YSYEKL, per germline. The length of the CDR3 is 17 residues. CDR3: CASSPISTSGGYNEQFF. The CDR3 DNA reads as TGCGCCAGCAGCCCTATCTCGACTAGCGGGGGGTACAATGAGCAGTTCTTC.

In nucleotides, the CDR3 is TGTGCCAGCAGCTTAGCAGCAAGCAATCAGCCCCAGCATTTT. Residues: CASSLAASNQPQHF. The J gene is TRBJ1-5, the V gene TRBV7-9, with D hard to call. There are 14 residues in the CDR3. The V end was cut by 0 bases, the J end by 1 base, with 4 bases between. Germline V gives CDR1 SEHNR, CDR2 FQNEAQ (reference sequence).

V is TRBV2 and J is TRBJ2-1, with a weak D call TRBD2 (6 bases). Trimming pared 1 base from V and 12 bases from J, leaving 10 bases between. Germline V lookup: CDR1 SNHLY, CDR2 FYNNEI. The CDR3 runs 12 residues. CDR3 sequence: CASSEGWGVQFF. The CDR3 nucleotides are TGTGCCAGCAGTGAAGGGTGGGGGGTGCAGTTCTTC.

This rearrangement joins TRBV28 to TRBJ2-7, with D maybe TRBD2 (6 bases). Trimming pared 1 base from V and 5 bases from J, leaving 15 bases between. The CDR3 has 15 amino acids. Germline V gene data show CDR1 as MDHEN and CDR2 as SYDVKM. CDR3 amino acids: CASSLFRLGGNEQYF. In nucleotides, the CDR3 is TGTGCCAGCAGTTTATTTAGACTAGGAGGTAACGAGCAGTACTTC.

The chain uses TRBV9 and TRBJ2-1; unclear D gene. This CDR3 is 14 amino acids long. V lost 2 bases and J 0 bases, leaving 6 bases between the germline ends. Germline assignment: CDR1 SGDLS and CDR2 YYNGEE. CDR3 loop: CASSVANSYNEQFF. The CDR3 region has the DNA TGTGCCAGCAGCGTGGCAAACTCCTACAATGAGCAGTTCTTC. The variable domain in full, with the rest retrieved from reference TRBV9 and TRBJ2-1, is DSGVTQTPKHLITATGQRVTLRCSPRSGDLSVYWYQQSLDQGLQFLIQYYNGEERAKGNILERFSAQQFPDLHSELNLSSLELGDSALYFCASSVANSYNEQFFGPGTRLTVL.

The J gene is TRBJ1-1, the V gene TRBV27, with no clear D. This CDR3 contains 14 residues. V was pared by 8 bases and J by 0 bases, with 13 bases between. Germline V CDR1 and CDR2: MNHEY, SMNVEV (reference sequence). The CDR3 loop reads CASWGRGMNTEAFF. The CDR3 DNA sequence: TGTGCCAGCTGGGGTCGGGGTATGAACACTGAAGCTTTCTTT.

The V call is TRBV11-1, the J call TRBJ2-3; TRBD1 is a possible D gene (6 bases). The CDR3 is made up of 16 amino acids. Germline V gene sequence: CDR1 SGHAT, CDR2 FQDESV (reference sequence). V gave up 1 base and J gave up 0 bases, with 11 bases separating them. CDR3 loop: CASSLGTGPSTDTQYF. For the CDR3, the DNA is TGTGCCAGCAGCTTAGGTACAGGGCCAAGCACAGATACGCAGTATTTT.

This clone was detected a few times. The chain combines TRBV5-1 with TRBJ1-2, with 9 bases identical to TRBD1. CDR3 length: 14 amino acids. The V gene end was trimmed by 3 bases and the J gene end by 7 bases; junction bases not matched to a gene: 7. The V gene's germline CDR1 is SGHRS and CDR2 YFSETQ. The CDR3 loop reads CASSSGTGLVGYTF. CDR3 sequence (DNA): TGCGCCAGCAGCTCGGGGACAGGGCTCGTTGGCTACACCTTC.

The CDR3 protein is CASRDWQGVYNEQFF. CDR3 nucleotides: TGCGCCAGCAGGGATTGGCAGGGGGTTTACAATGAGCAGTTCTTC. The chain couples TRBV5-1 to TRBJ2-1; 7 nucleotides align to TRBD1. The CDR3 is made up of 15 amino acids. V was pared by 5 bases and J by 4 bases, with 9 bases of the junction left unmatched. Germline lookup yields CDR1 SGHRS and CDR2 YFSETQ.

V usage is TRBV2 and J usage is TRBJ2-7; D is perhaps TRBD1 (6 bases). The CDR3 spans 13 residues. Trimming removed 3 bases from V and 2 bases from J, with 8 bases in between. Germline CDR1 is SNHLY and CDR2 is FYNNEI. CDR3 nucleotide sequence: TGTGCCAGCAGTGAGGGGGCCCCCTACGAGCAGTACTTC. Translated: CASSEGAPYEQYF.